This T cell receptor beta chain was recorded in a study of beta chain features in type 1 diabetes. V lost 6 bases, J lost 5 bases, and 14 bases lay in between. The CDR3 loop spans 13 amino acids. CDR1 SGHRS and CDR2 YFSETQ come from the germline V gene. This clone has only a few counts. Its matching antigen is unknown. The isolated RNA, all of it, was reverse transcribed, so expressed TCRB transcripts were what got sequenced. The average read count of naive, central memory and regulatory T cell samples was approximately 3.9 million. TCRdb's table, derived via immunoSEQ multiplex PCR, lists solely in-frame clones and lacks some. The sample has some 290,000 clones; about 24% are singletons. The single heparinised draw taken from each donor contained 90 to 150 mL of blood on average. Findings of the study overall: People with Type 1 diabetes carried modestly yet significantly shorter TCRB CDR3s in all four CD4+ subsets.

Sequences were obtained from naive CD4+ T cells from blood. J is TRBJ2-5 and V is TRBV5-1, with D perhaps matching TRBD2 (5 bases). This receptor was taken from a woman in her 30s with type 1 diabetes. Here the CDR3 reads CASTLSVAETQYF. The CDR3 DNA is TGCGCCAGCACCCTATCCGTAGCGGAGACCCAGTACTTC. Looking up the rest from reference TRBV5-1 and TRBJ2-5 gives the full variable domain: KAGVTQTPRYLIKTRGQQVTLSCSPISGHRSVSWYQQTPGQGLQFLFEYFSETQRNKGNFPGRFSGRQFSNSRSEMNVSTLELGDSALYLCASTLSVAETQYFGPGTRLLVL.